This T cell receptor (beta chain) emerged from a study of control samples from healthy donors and cancer patients. Produced via immunoSEQ multiplex PCR; TCRdb's table is partial and in-frame only. The sample yields 50,000 to 65,000 clones, 80% to 95% seen once. The CDR3 spans 15 residues. V was trimmed by 5 bases and J by 1 base, leaving 12 bases between them. Germline V gives CDR1 MNHEY, CDR2 SVGAGI. This chain links TRBV6-5 with TRBJ1-3; D is uncertain. This sequence originates from a man aged 30 to 45 with colorectal cancer. The sample was PBMCs. The CDR3 DNA reads as TGTGCCAGCAGTCCACCATCGGGGTCTGGAAACACCATATATTTT. This encodes CASSPPSGSGNTIYF.